This T cell receptor (beta chain) was captured by sequencing in a study of T cell responses to AZD1222 COVID-19 vaccine. This clone was detected a few times. The CDR3 length is 13 residues. The germline V gene encodes CDR1 GTSNPN and CDR2 SVGIG (reference sequence). Trimming stripped 1 base from V and 7 bases from J, with 10 bases between. This table comes from immunoSEQ multiplex PCR, and its TCRdb copy is limited to in-frame clones, with some not included. Here the sample spans around 99,000 clones, about nine tenths being singletons. This sequence joins TRBV30 and TRBJ1-4; maybe TRBD1 (6 bases). The receptor comes from an adult in good health. The material was peripheral blood, obtained on day 0 of AZD1222 vaccination. The CDR3 reads CAWSDRDGEKLFF. The CDR3 DNA reads as TGTGCCTGGAGTGACAGGGATGGTGAAAAACTGTTTTTT.